This TCR beta chain was profiled in a study of blood T cells in healthy people across ages. Through a sample-barcoded 5' primer and a J-beta primer mix, a second PCR was run for roughly 6 to 11 cycles. TCRdb analysed the 5' RACE reads with MiXCR anew, one entry per CDR3 protein. Seen here are more than 800,000 distinct CDR3 sequences, 29% observed once, and the top ten hold 17%. This clonotype has ten or more counts. Antigen unknown. In germline, CDR1 is MNHEY, CDR2 SMNVEV (reference sequence). The CDR3 totals 13 residues. Trimming removed 6 bases from V and 0 bases from J, with 6 bases in between. Study-wide results and caveats: Unknown CMV status may confound age-related changes in expanded clones.

This chain links TRBV27 with TRBJ2-4; the D is unclear. The sequence was obtained from a woman of 80 years or more in good health. Sequences were obtained from blood. CDR3 sequence reads: CASRGIAKNIQYF. The CDR3, as DNA: TGTGCCAGCAGGGGGATAGCCAAAAACATTCAGTACTTC.